Listed below are T cell receptor beta chains from one sample, sequenced in a study of shared clonotypes between healthy human individuals. Libraries were prepared by immunoSEQ multiplex PCR; TCRdb keeps only in-frame clonotypes and omits some of them. Of about 600,000 clones in the sample, less than 98% were seen once. The sequenced material came from naive CD4+ T cells sorted from blood. Receptors originate from a woman in her 30s in good health. Each CDR3 is given with its conserved first and last residue. The order of the fields is D gene, V gene, J gene, clone size, CDR3 DNA, CDR3 protein. The D gene is left open where the match is weak. Part of the rows lack a size; the others show once, few, many or a class for expanded clones.

d_gene: TRBD1
v_gene: TRBV2
j_gene: TRBJ2-2
abundance: .
CDR3nt: TGTGCCAGCAGTGAGAGACAGGGGGCGGGGAACACCGGGGAGCTGTTTTTT
CDR3aa: CASSERQGAGNTGELFF

d_gene: .
v_gene: TRBV19
j_gene: TRBJ1-4
abundance: .
CDR3nt: TGTGCCAGTAGTAGGACAGCATCTAATGAAAAACTGTTTTTT
CDR3aa: CASSRTASNEKLFF

d_gene: .
v_gene: TRBV2
j_gene: TRBJ1-6
abundance: .
CDR3nt: TGTGCCAGCAGCTCGGCACGGTTAGGTTCACCCCTCCACTTT
CDR3aa: CASSSARLGSPLHF

d_gene: .
v_gene: TRBV28
j_gene: TRBJ1-1
abundance: few
CDR3nt: TGTGCCAGCAGTTCCAACACTGAAGCTTTCTTT
CDR3aa: CASSSNTEAFF

d_gene: TRBD1
v_gene: TRBV14
j_gene: TRBJ2-5
abundance: .
CDR3nt: TGTGCCAGCAGCCGTCCCCGAGGGACAGGGAGAAGGGAGACCCAGTACTTC
CDR3aa: CASSRPRGTGRRETQYF

d_gene: .
v_gene: TRBV29-1
j_gene: TRBJ2-7
abundance: .
CDR3nt: TGCAGCGCGCGGTCGTGGGCCGACTACGAGCAGTACTTC
CDR3aa: CSARSWADYEQYF

d_gene: .
v_gene: TRBV5-1
j_gene: TRBJ1-6
abundance: .
CDR3nt: TGCGCCAGCAGCTTGGGGGCCCCAGCCACCTCTTCACCCCTCCACTTT
CDR3aa: CASSLGAPATSSPLHF

d_gene: TRBD2
v_gene: TRBV28
j_gene: TRBJ2-7
abundance: .
CDR3nt: TGTGCCAGCAGCCGTGGTTCCGGGAGGGCCTCCTACGAGCAGTACTTC
CDR3aa: CASSRGSGRASYEQYF

d_gene: .
v_gene: TRBV7-9
j_gene: TRBJ1-4
abundance: .
CDR3nt: TGTGCCAGCAGCCCGAACAGTGCAACTAATGAAAAACTGTTTTTT
CDR3aa: CASSPNSATNEKLFF

d_gene: .
v_gene: TRBV9
j_gene: TRBJ2-2
abundance: .
CDR3nt: TGTGCCAGCAGCGGCAGGCGGCACACCGGGGAGCTGTTTTTT
CDR3aa: CASSGRRHTGELFF

d_gene: TRBD1
v_gene: TRBV7-9
j_gene: TRBJ1-2
abundance: .
CDR3nt: TGTGCCAGCAGCTTAACCGGGACAGCAAGGGGCTATGGCTACACCTTC
CDR3aa: CASSLTGTARGYGYTF

d_gene: TRBD2
v_gene: TRBV29-1
j_gene: TRBJ2-7
abundance: .
CDR3nt: TGCAGCGTTGATGCTAGCGGGAGTTACGAGCAGTACTTC
CDR3aa: CSVDASGSYEQYF

d_gene: .
v_gene: TRBV7-9
j_gene: TRBJ1-2
abundance: .
CDR3nt: TGTGCCAGCAGCATGACAGATATCTATGGCTACACCTTC
CDR3aa: CASSMTDIYGYTF

d_gene: .
v_gene: TRBV14
j_gene: TRBJ1-2
abundance: .
CDR3nt: TGTGCCAGCAGCCAAGGAGGGTACGGCTACACCTTC
CDR3aa: CASSQGGYGYTF

d_gene: .
v_gene: TRBV10-3
j_gene: TRBJ2-5
abundance: .
CDR3nt: TGTGCCATCAGTGAACAGGAAGAGACCCAGTACTTC
CDR3aa: CAISEQEETQYF

d_gene: .
v_gene: TRBV19
j_gene: TRBJ2-2
abundance: .
CDR3nt: TGTGCCACCACAGGGGGAGGGCGGATCGGGGAGCTGTTTTTT
CDR3aa: CATTGGGRIGELFF

d_gene: .
v_gene: TRBV27
j_gene: TRBJ1-4
abundance: .
CDR3nt: TGTGCCAGCTCCGAAGGGGGGGGCGCGCCTGAAAAACTGTTTTTT
CDR3aa: CASSEGGGAPEKLFF

d_gene: .
v_gene: TRBV30
j_gene: TRBJ1-6
abundance: .
CDR3nt: TGTGCCTGGGTACCCTCCGGTGGGGCTGGTTCACCCCTCCACTTT
CDR3aa: CAWVPSGGAGSPLHF

d_gene: .
v_gene: TRBV5-1
j_gene: TRBJ2-2
abundance: .
CDR3nt: TGCGCCAGCAGCTTGGTAGCCCCAGCGGCAAACACCGGGGAGCTGTTTTTT
CDR3aa: CASSLVAPAANTGELFF

d_gene: TRBD2
v_gene: TRBV29-1
j_gene: TRBJ2-1
abundance: .
CDR3nt: TGCAGCGGGGGCCGGAGTAGCGGGCTATACAATGAGCAGTTCTTC
CDR3aa: CSGGRSSGLYNEQFF

d_gene: .
v_gene: TRBV10-1
j_gene: TRBJ1-1
abundance: .
CDR3nt: TGCGCCAGCAGTGAATCGGGGGCGTCGTCTGAAGCTTTCTTT
CDR3aa: CASSESGASSEAFF

d_gene: TRBD1
v_gene: TRBV27
j_gene: TRBJ1-3
abundance: .
CDR3nt: TGTGCCAGCAGGGGTACAGGGGCCACCATATATTTT
CDR3aa: CASRGTGATIYF

d_gene: .
v_gene: TRBV7-7
j_gene: TRBJ2-2
abundance: .
CDR3nt: TGTGCCAGCAGCTTAGGGGGGCTCACCGGGGAGCTGTTTTTT
CDR3aa: CASSLGGLTGELFF

d_gene: .
v_gene: TRBV2
j_gene: TRBJ2-7
abundance: .
CDR3nt: TGTGCCAGCAGTGATCTAGTAGAAGTGCAGTACTTC
CDR3aa: CASSDLVEVQYF